A single sample is the source of the 24 T cell receptor beta chains below, sequenced in a study of blood T cell repertoires in COVID-19. Measured with immunoSEQ multiplex PCR; TCRdb has only the in-frame clones, and not every one. Seen here are 74,000 or so clones, 75% to 90% observed once, and the top ten hold more than 2%. The sequenced sample consisted of peripheral blood. The receptors were sampled from a human donor in a cohort sampled during active COVID-19.

The chain has TRBV7-8 and TRBJ2-3; no reliable D call. The germline gives CDR1 SGHVS, CDR2 FQNEAQ. V gave up 0 bases and J gave up 6 bases, with 10 bases separating them. This CDR3 spans 14 amino acids. This CDR3 is CASSLAHHADTQYF. The DNA of the CDR3 is TGTGCCAGCAGCTTAGCGCACCACGCGGATACGCAGTATTTT.

The chain uses TRBV9 and TRBJ1-2; D may be TRBD1 (6 bases). Per germline, CDR1 SGDLS and CDR2 YYNGEE. V was cut by 0 bases and J by 0 bases, with 9 bases left in between. This CDR3 is built from 15 residues. DNA for the CDR3: TGTGCCAGCAGCGTAGACAGGGCATCTAACTATGGCTACACCTTC. Its translation is CASSVDRASNYGYTF.

This chain links TRBV10-2 with TRBJ2-7; TRBD1 might be the D (8 bases). V lost 7 bases and J lost 5, with 15 bases in between. The CDR3 contains 13 residues. The germline V gene encodes CDR1 WSHSY and CDR2 SAAADI. The CDR3 DNA is TGCGCCAGCATGAGGACAGGGAGGGACGAGCAGTACTTC. Translating gives CASMRTGRDEQYF.

This clone was detected only once. This chain joins TRBV19 and TRBJ2-2, with a possible D match to TRBD1 (6 bases). The CDR3 consists of 15 residues. Germline CDR1 LNHDA, CDR2 SQIVND (reference sequence). Trimming pared 8 bases from V and 4 bases from J, leaving 17 bases between. The CDR3: CASDNTGKGTGELFF. CDR3 bases: TGTGCCAGTGATAATACAGGGAAAGGCACCGGGGAGCTGTTTTTT.

The gene calls are TRBV5-1 and TRBJ2-5; possible D gene TRBD1, 6 bases. V lost 0 bases, J lost 3 bases, and 9 bases lay in between. The CDR3 spans 14 residues. Germline CDR1 and CDR2: SGHRS and YFSETQ. The CDR3 DNA reads as TGCGCCAGCAGCTTGGGGCAGGGGAAAGAGACCCAGTACTTC. Encoded protein: CASSLGQGKETQYF. The complete variable domain, with remaining parts taken from reference TRBV5-1 and TRBJ2-5, reads KAGVTQTPRYLIKTRGQQVTLSCSPISGHRSVSWYQQTPGQGLQFLFEYFSETQRNKGNFPGRFSGRQFSNSRSEMNVSTLELGDSALYLCASSLGQGKETQYFGPGTRLLVL.

The rearrangement uses TRBV19 and TRBJ2-7, with D perhaps matching TRBD1 (5 bases). V was trimmed by 3 bases and J by 4 bases, leaving 13 bases between them. Looked up from germline, CDR1 is LNHDA and CDR2 is SQIVND (reference sequence). The CDR3 totals 14 residues. The CDR3 region is CASSIQGNAYEQYF. DNA of the CDR3: TGTGCCAGTAGTATCCAGGGCAATGCTTACGAGCAGTACTTC.

This chain connects TRBV27 to TRBJ1-2; the match to TRBD1 covers 8 bases. The CDR3 contains 14 residues. The V and J ends lost 5 bases and 2 bases, in that order; junction bases with no gene match: 4. CDR1 is MNHEY and CDR2 is SMNVEV in the germline V gene (reference sequence). CDR3 sequence: CASSTGGGNYGYTF. The CDR3 DNA is TGTGCCAGCAGTACAGGGGGGGGCAACTATGGCTACACCTTC.

V gene TRBV27 combines with J gene TRBJ2-5, with a possible D match to TRBD1 (5 bases). This CDR3 has 14 residues. Trimming pared 8 bases from V and 2 bases from J, leaving 15 bases between. The germline gives CDR1 MNHEY, CDR2 SMNVEV (reference sequence). DNA of the CDR3: TGTGCCAGCGGGTTCCTTGGGGCGCAAGAGACCCAGTACTTC. Translation: CASGFLGAQETQYF.

The chain joins TRBV6-5 to TRBJ2-7; 9 nucleotides agree with TRBD1. The CDR3 runs 15 residues. In germline, CDR1 is MNHEY, CDR2 SVGAGI. V lost 5 bases to trimming and J lost 2 bases; unmatched junction nucleotides: 7. The CDR3 reads CASSPVTGGPYEQYF. The CDR3 nucleotides read TGTGCCAGCAGTCCTGTGACAGGGGGTCCCTACGAGCAGTACTTC.

On this clone: At one boundary the junction diverges from the germline segment, which might be a read error. The chain couples TRBV20-1 to TRBJ2-5; the match to TRBD1 covers 9 bases. CDR1 and CDR2 from the germline V gene are DFQATT and SNEGSKA (reference sequence). This CDR3 contains 11 residues. As DNA, the CDR3 is TGCAGTGCTCCCGGACAGGGGCCCACGAACTTC. Protein product: CSAPGQGPTNF.

V and J are TRBV11-2 and TRBJ2-7, with D possibly matching TRBD2 (5 bases). V was cut by 8 bases and J by 4 bases, with 9 bases left in between. Germline-derived CDR1 and CDR2 are SGHAT and FQNNGV. The CDR3 contains 11 residues. CDR3 residues: CASGRGYEQYF. The CDR3 region has the DNA TGTGCCAGCGGTCGGGGTTACGAGCAGTACTTC.

V is TRBV5-4 and J is TRBJ2-3; 8 bases match TRBD2. Trimming took 1 base from V and 3 from J; bases not matched to a gene: 1. Germline CDR1 SGHNT, CDR2 YYREEE (reference sequence). The length of the CDR3 is 14 residues. CDR3 coding DNA: TGTGCCAGCAGCTTGCGGGAGGGAACAGATACGCAGTATTTT. Translation: CASSLREGTDTQYF.

The gene calls are TRBV28 and TRBJ1-2; 9 bases line up with TRBD1. V trimming: 8 bases; J trimming: 6 bases; junction bases outside the gene matches: 4. CDR1 and CDR2 (germline): MDHEN, SYDVKM. The CDR3 consists of 12 residues. The CDR3 coding sequence is TGTGCCAGCGACAGGGGGTCTAATGGCTACACCTTC. This encodes CASDRGSNGYTF.

V is TRBV10-3 and J is TRBJ2-1, with 12 bases lining up with TRBD2. Germline-derived CDR1 and CDR2 are ENHRY and SYGVKD. The V gene end was trimmed by 6 bases and the J gene end by 3 bases; junction bases not matched to a gene: 0. The CDR3 is 14 residues long. CDR3 bases: TGTGCCATCAGGACTAGCGGGGGCTACAATGAGCAGTTCTTC. This sequence encodes CAIRTSGGYNEQFF.

The V gene is TRBV5-6, the J gene TRBJ2-3; 7 nucleotides align to TRBD1. Germline V gene data show CDR1 as SGHDT and CDR2 as YYEEEE. V lost 5 bases to trimming and J lost 2 bases; unmatched junction nucleotides: 11. The CDR3 sequence is 16 residues long. The DNA for the CDR3 is TGTGCCAGCAGAGAGACAGGGTCTAGGCACACAGATACGCAGTATTTT. As protein: CASRETGSRHTDTQYF.

J is TRBJ2-7 and V is TRBV6-1, with D tentatively TRBD2 (6 bases). Germline values: CDR1 MNHNS, CDR2 SASEGT. This CDR3 region has 16 residues. The ends were cut back, 0 bases at V and 9 bases at J, with 21 bases in the middle. Here the CDR3 DNA reads TGTGCCAGCAGTGAAGCAGCGGGTACTTACGCTCCGGGGCAGTACTTC. Amino acid sequence: CASSEAAGTYAPGQYF.

The chain employs TRBV24-1 and TRBJ1-3; D ambiguous. CDR1 is KGHDR and CDR2 is SFDVKD in the germline V gene. The CDR3 covers 16 residues. V was cut by 3 bases and J by 1 base, with 12 bases left in between. The CDR3: CATSDVIGESGNTIYF. The CDR3 DNA follows: TGTGCCACCAGTGATGTGATCGGGGAATCTGGAAACACCATATATTTT.

This clone was seen only once. This chain links TRBV7-8 with TRBJ2-5, with 9 bases matching TRBD1. The germline V gene has CDR1 SGHVS and CDR2 FQNEAQ. With V trimmed by 1 base and J by 2 bases, 5 bases remained unmatched. The CDR3 runs 16 residues. CDR3 nucleotide sequence: TGTGCCAGCAGCTTAGGGACAGGGGCTAGTCAAGAGACCCAGTACTTC. Protein product: CASSLGTGASQETQYF.

With regard to this clone: The same CDR3 also results from other DNA sequences found in this sample. This rearrangement joins TRBV11-3 to TRBJ2-3, with 9 bases fitting TRBD2. Germline V gives CDR1 SGHNT, CDR2 YENEEA. J was trimmed by 1 base and V by 1 base; bases with no gene match: 3. The length of the CDR3 is 16 residues. CDR3 in amino acids: CASSLGGGRGTDTQYF. CDR3 nucleotide sequence: TGTGCCAGCAGCTTAGGAGGCGGGAGGGGCACAGATACGCAGTATTTT.

The CDR3 spells CASSNLRGNTIYF. Here the CDR3 DNA reads TGTGCCAGCAGCAATCTCCGTGGAAACACCATATATTTT. The chain couples TRBV3-1 (or the pseudogene TRBV3-2) to TRBJ1-3; no firm D call. Trimming left V 5 bases short and J 3 bases short, with 8 bases between. Germline V gene lookup returns CDR1 LGHDT and CDR2 YNNKEL (reference sequence). There are 13 residues in the CDR3.

J is TRBJ2-7 and V is TRBV11-2, with D perhaps matching TRBD1 (6 bases). V lost 5 bases and J 4 bases, leaving 15 bases between the germline ends. CDR1 SGHAT and CDR2 FQNNGV come from the germline V gene. This CDR3 has 14 residues. The CDR3 protein is CASSLGQPAYEQYF. CDR3 DNA: TGTGCCAGCAGCCTTGGACAGCCCGCTTACGAGCAGTACTTC.

The rearrangement uses TRBV3-1 (or the pseudogene TRBV3-2) and TRBJ1-2; TRBD1 is a possible D gene (5 bases). CDR1 and CDR2 from the germline V gene are LGHDT and YNNKEL (reference sequence). The CDR3 runs to 16 residues. Trimming stripped 1 base from V and 4 bases from J, with 16 bases between. The CDR3 DNA is TGTGCCAGCAGCCAAGGCGTCGGGGGATTCATCTATGGCTACACCTTC. Its translation is CASSQGVGGFIYGYTF.

As DNA, the CDR3 is TGTGCCAGCAGCTTAGATAGTATGGGGAGTTTCCTTCCCTACGAGCAGTACTTC. Protein: CASSLDSMGSFLPYEQYF. The chain is built from TRBV11-2 and TRBJ2-7; D may be TRBD2 (5 bases). The germline gives CDR1 SGHAT, CDR2 FQNNGV. V lost 0 bases, J lost 2 bases, and 20 bases lay in between. The CDR3 runs 18 residues.

The chain combines TRBV5-1 with TRBJ1-1; D unresolved. Germline CDR1 and CDR2: SGHRS and YFSETQ. Trimming removed 4 bases from V and 0 bases from J, with 13 bases in between. The CDR3 extends over 15 amino acids. The CDR3 loop reads CASSPSIGVNTEAFF. The CDR3 region has the DNA TGCGCCAGCAGCCCGAGTATCGGGGTGAACACTGAAGCTTTCTTT.